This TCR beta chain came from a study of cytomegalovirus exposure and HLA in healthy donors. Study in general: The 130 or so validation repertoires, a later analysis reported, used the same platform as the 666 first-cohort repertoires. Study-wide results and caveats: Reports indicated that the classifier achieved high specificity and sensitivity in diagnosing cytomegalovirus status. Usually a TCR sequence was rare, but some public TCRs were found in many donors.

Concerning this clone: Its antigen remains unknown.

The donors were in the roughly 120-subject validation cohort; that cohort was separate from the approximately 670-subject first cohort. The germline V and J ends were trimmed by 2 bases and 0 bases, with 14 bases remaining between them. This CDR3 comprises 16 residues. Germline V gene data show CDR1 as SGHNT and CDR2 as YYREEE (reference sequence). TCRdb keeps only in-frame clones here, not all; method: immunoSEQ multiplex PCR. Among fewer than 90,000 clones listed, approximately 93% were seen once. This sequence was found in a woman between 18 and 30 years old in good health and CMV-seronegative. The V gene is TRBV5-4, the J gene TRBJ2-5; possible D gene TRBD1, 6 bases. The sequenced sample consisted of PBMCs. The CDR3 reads CASSLKANRDQETQYF. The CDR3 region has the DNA TGTGCCAGCAGCTTAAAAGCTAACAGGGACCAAGAGACCCAGTACTTC.